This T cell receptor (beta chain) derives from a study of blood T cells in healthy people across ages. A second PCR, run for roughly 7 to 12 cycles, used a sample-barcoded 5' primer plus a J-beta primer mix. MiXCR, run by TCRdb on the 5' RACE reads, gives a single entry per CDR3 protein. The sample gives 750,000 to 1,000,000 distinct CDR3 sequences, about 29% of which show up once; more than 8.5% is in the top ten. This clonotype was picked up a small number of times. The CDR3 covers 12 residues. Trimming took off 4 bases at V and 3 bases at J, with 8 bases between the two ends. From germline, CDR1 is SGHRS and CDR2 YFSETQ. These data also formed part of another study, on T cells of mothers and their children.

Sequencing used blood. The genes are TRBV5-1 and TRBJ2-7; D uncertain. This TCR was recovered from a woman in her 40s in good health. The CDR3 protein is CASSQDHYEQYF. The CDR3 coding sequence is TGCGCCAGCAGCCAGGACCACTACGAGCAGTACTTC.